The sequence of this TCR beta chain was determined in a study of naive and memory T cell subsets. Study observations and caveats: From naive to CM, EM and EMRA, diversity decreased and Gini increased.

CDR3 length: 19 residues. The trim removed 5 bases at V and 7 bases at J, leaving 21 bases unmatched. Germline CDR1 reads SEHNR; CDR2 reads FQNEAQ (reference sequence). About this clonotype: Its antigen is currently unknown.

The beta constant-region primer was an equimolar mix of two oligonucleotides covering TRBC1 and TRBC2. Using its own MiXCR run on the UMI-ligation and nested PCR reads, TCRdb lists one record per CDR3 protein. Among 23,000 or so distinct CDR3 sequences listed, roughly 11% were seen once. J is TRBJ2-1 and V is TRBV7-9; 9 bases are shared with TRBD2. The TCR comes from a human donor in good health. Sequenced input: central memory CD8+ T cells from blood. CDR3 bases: TGTGCCAGCAGCCCCCGTCGGGGAGCTAGCGGGAAACCCTTGAATGAGCAGTTCTTC. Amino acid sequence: CASSPRRGASGKPLNEQFF. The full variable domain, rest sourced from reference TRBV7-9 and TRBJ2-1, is DTGVSQNPRHKITKRGQNVTFRCDPISEHNRLYWYRQTLGQGPEFLTYFQNEAQLEKSRLLSDRFSAERPKGSFSTLEIQRTEQGDSAMYLCASSPRRGASGKPLNEQFFGPGTRLTVL.